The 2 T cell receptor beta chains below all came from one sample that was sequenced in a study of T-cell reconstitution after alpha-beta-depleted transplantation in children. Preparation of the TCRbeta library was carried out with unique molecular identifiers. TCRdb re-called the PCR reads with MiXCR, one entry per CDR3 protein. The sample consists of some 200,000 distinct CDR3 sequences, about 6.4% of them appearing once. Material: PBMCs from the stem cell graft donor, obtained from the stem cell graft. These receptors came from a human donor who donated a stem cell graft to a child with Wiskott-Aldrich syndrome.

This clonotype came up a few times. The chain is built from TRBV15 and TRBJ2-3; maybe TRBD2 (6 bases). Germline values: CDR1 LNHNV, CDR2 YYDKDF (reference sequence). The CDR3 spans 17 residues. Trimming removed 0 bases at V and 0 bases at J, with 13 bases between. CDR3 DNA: TGTGCCACCAGCAGAGATCTGGGGGGATCAAGCACAGATACGCAGTATTTT. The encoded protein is CATSRDLGGSSTDTQYF.

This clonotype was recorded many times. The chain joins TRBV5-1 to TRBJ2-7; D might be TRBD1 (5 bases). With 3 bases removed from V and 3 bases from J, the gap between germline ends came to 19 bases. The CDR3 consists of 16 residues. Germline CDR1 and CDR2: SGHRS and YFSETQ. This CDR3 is CASSSVSQKGNYEQYF. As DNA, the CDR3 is TGCGCCAGCAGCTCTGTCAGCCAGAAGGGGAACTACGAGCAGTACTTC.